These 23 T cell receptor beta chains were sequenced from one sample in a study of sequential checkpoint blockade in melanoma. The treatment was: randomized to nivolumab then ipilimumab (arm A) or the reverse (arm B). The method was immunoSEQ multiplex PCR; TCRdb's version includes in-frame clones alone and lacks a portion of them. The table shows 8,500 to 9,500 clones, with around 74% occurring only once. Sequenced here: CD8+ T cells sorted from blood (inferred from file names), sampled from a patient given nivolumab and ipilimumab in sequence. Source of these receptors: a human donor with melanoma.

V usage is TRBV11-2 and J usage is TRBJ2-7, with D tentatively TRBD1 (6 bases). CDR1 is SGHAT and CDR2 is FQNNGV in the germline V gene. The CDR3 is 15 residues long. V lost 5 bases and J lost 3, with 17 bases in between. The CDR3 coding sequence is TGTGCCAGCAGCCTGGGGACAACTAACTACTACGAGCAGTACTTC. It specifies CASSLGTTNYYEQYF.

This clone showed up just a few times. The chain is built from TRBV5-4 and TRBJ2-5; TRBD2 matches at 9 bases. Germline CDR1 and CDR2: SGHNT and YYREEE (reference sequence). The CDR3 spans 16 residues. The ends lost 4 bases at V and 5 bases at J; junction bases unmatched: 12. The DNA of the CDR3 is TGTGCCAGCAGCCAAGATTCTGGTAGCGGGGGTGAGACCCAGTACTTC. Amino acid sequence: CASSQDSGSGGETQYF.

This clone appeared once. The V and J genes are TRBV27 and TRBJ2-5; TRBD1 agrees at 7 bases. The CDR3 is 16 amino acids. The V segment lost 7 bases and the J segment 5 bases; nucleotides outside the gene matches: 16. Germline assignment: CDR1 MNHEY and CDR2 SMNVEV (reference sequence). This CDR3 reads CASNLSPTGRWETQYF. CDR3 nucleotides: TGTGCCAGCAACCTATCCCCGACAGGGAGATGGGAGACCCAGTACTTC.

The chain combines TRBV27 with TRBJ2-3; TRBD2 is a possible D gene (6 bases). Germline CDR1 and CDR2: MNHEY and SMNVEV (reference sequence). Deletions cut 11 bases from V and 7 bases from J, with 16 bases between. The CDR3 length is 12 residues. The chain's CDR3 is CAVFSGLYTQYF. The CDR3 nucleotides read TGTGCCGTATTTAGCGGCCTCTATACGCAGTATTTT.

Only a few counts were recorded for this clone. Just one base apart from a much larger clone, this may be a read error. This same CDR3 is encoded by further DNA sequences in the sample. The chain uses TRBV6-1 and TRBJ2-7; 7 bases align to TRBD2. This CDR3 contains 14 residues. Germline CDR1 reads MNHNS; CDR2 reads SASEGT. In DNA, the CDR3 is TGTGCCATCAGTGAGCGGGGAGACTCCTACGAGCAGTACTTC. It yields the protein CAISERGDSYEQYF.

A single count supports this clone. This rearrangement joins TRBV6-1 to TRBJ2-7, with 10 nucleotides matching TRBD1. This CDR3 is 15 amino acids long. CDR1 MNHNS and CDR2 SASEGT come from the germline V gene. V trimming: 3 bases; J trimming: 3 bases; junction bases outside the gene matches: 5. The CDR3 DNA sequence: TGTGCCAGCAGTGATAGGGACAGGGGACACTACGAGCAGTACTTC. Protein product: CASSDRDRGHYEQYF.

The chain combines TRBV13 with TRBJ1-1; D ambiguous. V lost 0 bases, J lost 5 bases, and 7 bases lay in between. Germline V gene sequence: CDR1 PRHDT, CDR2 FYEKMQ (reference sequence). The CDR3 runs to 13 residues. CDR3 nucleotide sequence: TGTGCCAGCAGCTTAGGCCTGGCTACTGAAGCTTTCTTT. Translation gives CASSLGLATEAFF.

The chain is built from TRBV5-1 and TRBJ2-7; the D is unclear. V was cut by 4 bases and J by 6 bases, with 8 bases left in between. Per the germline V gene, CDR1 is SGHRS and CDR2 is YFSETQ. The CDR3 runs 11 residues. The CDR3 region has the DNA TGCGCCAGCAGCGATGTTAGCGAGCAGTACTTC. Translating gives CASSDVSEQYF.

The CDR3 sequence is CASSYSRRTEAFF. The CDR3 nucleotides read TGTGCCAGCAGTTACTCGAGGAGGACTGAAGCTTTCTTT. The V call is TRBV6-5, the J call TRBJ1-1, with D unresolved. Per germline, CDR1 MNHEY and CDR2 SVGAGI. V was shortened by 0 bases and J by 5 bases, with 7 bases between the two germline ends. The CDR3 is 13 residues long.

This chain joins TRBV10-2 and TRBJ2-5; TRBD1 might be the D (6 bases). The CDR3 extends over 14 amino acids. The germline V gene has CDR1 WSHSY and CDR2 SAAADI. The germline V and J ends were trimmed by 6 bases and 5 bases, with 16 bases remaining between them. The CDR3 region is CASRGNTGRETQYF. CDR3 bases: TGCGCCAGCAGGGGCAATACAGGGCGGGAGACCCAGTACTTC.

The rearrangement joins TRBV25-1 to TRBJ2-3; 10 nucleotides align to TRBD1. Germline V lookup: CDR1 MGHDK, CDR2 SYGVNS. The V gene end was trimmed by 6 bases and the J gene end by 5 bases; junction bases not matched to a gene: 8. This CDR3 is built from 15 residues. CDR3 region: CASRAGTGDIDTQYF. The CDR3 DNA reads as TGTGCCAGCAGGGCCGGGACAGGGGACATAGATACGCAGTATTTT. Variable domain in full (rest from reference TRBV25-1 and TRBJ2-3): EADIYQTPRYLVIGTGKKITLECSQTMGHDKMYWYQQDPGMELHLIHYSYGVNSTEKGDLSSESTVSRIRTEHFPLTLESARPSHTSQYLCASRAGTGDIDTQYFGPGTRLTVL.

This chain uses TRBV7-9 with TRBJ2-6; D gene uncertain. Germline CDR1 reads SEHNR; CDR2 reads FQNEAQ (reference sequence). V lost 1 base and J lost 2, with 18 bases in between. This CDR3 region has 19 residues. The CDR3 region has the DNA TGTGCCAGCAGCTTAGTTGACGGCTTCAAGAGGCCTGGGGCCAACGTCCTGACTTTC. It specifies CASSLVDGFKRPGANVLTF.

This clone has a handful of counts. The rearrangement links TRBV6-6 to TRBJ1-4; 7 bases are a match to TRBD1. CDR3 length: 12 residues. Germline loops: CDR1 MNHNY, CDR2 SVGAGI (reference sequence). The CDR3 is CATTGRNEKLFF. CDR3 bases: TGTGCTACGACAGGGCGTAATGAAAAACTGTTTTTT.

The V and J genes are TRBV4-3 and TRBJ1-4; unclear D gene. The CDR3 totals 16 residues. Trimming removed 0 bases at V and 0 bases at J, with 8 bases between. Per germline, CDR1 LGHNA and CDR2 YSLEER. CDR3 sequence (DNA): TGCGCCAGCAGCCAAGAAGAGCGAACAACTAATGAAAAACTGTTTTTT. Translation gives CASSQEERTTNEKLFF.

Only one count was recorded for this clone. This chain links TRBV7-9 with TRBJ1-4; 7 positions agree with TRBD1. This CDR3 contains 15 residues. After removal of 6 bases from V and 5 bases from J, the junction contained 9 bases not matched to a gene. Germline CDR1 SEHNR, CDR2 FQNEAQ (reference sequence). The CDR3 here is CASRIGTASNEKLFF. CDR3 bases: TGTGCCAGCAGAATTGGGACAGCGTCAAATGAAAAACTGTTTTTT.

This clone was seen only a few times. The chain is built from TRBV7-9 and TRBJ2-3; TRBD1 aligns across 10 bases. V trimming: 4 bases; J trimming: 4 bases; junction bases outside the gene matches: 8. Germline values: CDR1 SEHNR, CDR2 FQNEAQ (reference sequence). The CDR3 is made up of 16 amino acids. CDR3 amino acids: CASSSTGQGIADTQYF. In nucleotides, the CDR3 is TGTGCCAGCAGCTCTACGGGACAGGGGATCGCAGATACGCAGTATTTT.

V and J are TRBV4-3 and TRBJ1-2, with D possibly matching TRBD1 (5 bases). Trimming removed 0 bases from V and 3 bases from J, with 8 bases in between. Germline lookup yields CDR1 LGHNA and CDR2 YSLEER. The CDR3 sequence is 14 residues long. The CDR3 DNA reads TGCGCCAGCAGCCAAGATTGGGGGGACTATGGCTACACCTTC. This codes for CASSQDWGDYGYTF.

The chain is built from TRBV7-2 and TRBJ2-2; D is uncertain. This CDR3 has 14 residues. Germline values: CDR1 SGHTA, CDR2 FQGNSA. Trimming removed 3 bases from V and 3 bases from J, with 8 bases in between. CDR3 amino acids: CASSFSQYTGELFF. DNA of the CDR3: TGTGCCAGCAGCTTTAGCCAGTACACCGGGGAGCTGTTTTTT.

The CDR3 protein is CASSGTSGGAADTQYF. CDR3 sequence (DNA): TGTGCCAGCAGCGGGACTAGCGGGGGGGCCGCAGATACGCAGTATTTT. This sequence joins TRBV6-4 and TRBJ2-3; 16 bases align to TRBD2. Per germline, CDR1 MRHNA and CDR2 SNTAGT. CDR3 length equals 16 residues. The V and J ends lost 6 bases and 4 bases, in that order; junction bases with no gene match: 4.

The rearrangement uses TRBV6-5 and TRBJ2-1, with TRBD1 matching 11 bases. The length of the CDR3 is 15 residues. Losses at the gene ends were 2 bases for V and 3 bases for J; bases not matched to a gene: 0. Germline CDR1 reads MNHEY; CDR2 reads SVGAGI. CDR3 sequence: CASSYGTGGYNEQFF. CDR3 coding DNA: TGTGCCAGCAGTTACGGGACAGGGGGCTACAATGAGCAGTTCTTC.

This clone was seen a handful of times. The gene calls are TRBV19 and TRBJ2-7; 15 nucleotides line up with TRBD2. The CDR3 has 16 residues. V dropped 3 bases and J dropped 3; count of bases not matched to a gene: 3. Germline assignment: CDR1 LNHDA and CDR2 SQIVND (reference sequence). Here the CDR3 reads CASSIGLAGGIYEQYF. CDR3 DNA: TGTGCCAGTAGTATTGGACTAGCGGGGGGGATCTACGAGCAGTACTTC.

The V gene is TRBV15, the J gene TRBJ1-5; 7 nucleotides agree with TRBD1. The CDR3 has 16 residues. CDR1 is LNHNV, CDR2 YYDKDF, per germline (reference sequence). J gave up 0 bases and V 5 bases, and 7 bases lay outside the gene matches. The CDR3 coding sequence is TGTGCCACCAGCCCCGGGACAGCTAATAGCAATCAGCCCCAGCATTTT. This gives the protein CATSPGTANSNQPQHF.

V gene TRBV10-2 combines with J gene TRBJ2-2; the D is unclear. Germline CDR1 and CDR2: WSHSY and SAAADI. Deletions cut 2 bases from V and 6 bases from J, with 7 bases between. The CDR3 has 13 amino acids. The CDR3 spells CASSEGQAGELFF. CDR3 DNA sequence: TGCGCCAGCAGTGAGGGGCAGGCCGGGGAGCTGTTTTTT.